A single sample is the source of the 4 T cell receptor beta chains below, sequenced in a study of blood T cell repertoires in COVID-19 (dated by TCRdb to the early 2020s). Library preparation was by the immunoSEQ multiplex PCR assay. Sourced from immuneACCESS, this table was stored by TCRdb with only in-frame sequences that have V and J called. A share of the clones is absent; for the studies checked, an unresolved V gene accounts for under half, and the remainder has no known explanation. Present in this sample are about 180,000 clones, approximately 78% of which were seen just once. The ten biggest clones cover around 11% of the sample. Material: peripheral blood. Receptors originate from a woman of 80 years or more with COVID-19, enrolled during active disease.

V is TRBV29-1 and J is TRBJ1-6; 9 bases match TRBD1. Germline V gene sequence: CDR1 SQVTM, CDR2 ANQGSEA. CDR3 length: 15 residues. V gave up 7 bases and J gave up 8 bases; unmatched junction bases: 12. CDR3 DNA sequence: TGCAGCGGGACAGGGGTAGATTCTGGGGATTCACCCCTCCACTTT. It codes for CSGTGVDSGDSPLHF.

J is TRBJ2-1 and V is TRBV13, with 7 bases identical to TRBD1. J gave up 3 bases and V 5 bases, and 4 bases lay outside the gene matches. The CDR3 loop spans 14 amino acids. Germline V gene sequence: CDR1 PRHDT, CDR2 FYEKMQ (reference sequence). This chain's CDR3 is CASSPGDSYNEQFF. The CDR3 nucleotides read TGTGCCAGCAGCCCCGGGGACAGCTACAATGAGCAGTTCTTC.

This clone has a single count. The chain combines TRBV16 with TRBJ2-5; a possible D gene is TRBD2 (5 bases). CDR3 size: 13 residues. V dropped 3 bases and J dropped 3 bases, with 8 bases sitting between them. Germline CDR1 reads KGHSY; CDR2 reads FQNENV. CDR3 in amino acids: CASSQDGEETQYF. CDR3 sequence (DNA): TGTGCCAGCAGCCAGGACGGGGAAGAGACCCAGTACTTC.

The chain employs TRBV6-2 or TRBV6-3 and TRBJ2-3; D is perhaps TRBD2 (6 bases). With 4 bases removed from V and 2 bases from J, the gap between germline ends came to 10 bases. The germline V gene has CDR1 MNHEY and CDR2 SVGEGT. This CDR3 contains 14 residues. The CDR3 bases are TGTGCCAGCAGTTTGGGACTCGACACAGATACGCAGTATTTT. Residues: CASSLGLDTDTQYF.